The 28 T cell receptor beta chains reported below all come from one sample, sequenced in a study of beta chain features in type 1 diabetes. TCRB transcripts that were expressed got sequenced, as all of the isolated RNA had been reverse transcribed. The repertoire was sequenced with immunoSEQ multiplex PCR; TCRdb's copy has only in-frame clones and lacks some. The table lists 350,000 to 450,000 clones, 11% to 15% of them singletons. Sequenced: naive CD4+ T cells from blood. All receptors come from a man aged 25-45 years in good health.

This sequence joins TRBV7-2 and TRBJ2-2; D is unresolved. Germline assignment: CDR1 SGHTA and CDR2 FQGNSA. Trimming shortened V by 1 base and J by 2 bases, and 5 bases separated the two germline ends. This CDR3 region has 14 residues. DNA of the CDR3: TGTGCCAGCAGCTTAGTTTCCAACACCGGGGAGCTGTTTTTT. Its translation is CASSLVSNTGELFF.

The genes are TRBV5-1 and TRBJ2-5, with TRBD2 identical over 12 bases. The V and J ends lost 3 bases and 1 base, in that order; junction bases with no gene match: 7. The CDR3 is 17 amino acids. Germline CDR1 and CDR2: SGHRS and YFSETQ. The CDR3 coding sequence is TGCGCCAGCAGCTCCTTGAAGACTAGCGGGAGCCAAGAGACCCAGTACTTC. Encoded protein: CASSSLKTSGSQETQYF.

This clone was seen a handful of times. The sample contains more than one DNA sequence encoding this CDR3. The genes are TRBV6-5 and TRBJ1-6; 8 bases are a match to TRBD1. Germline V gene data show CDR1 as MNHEY and CDR2 as SVGAGI. The CDR3 spans 15 residues. V lost 0 bases and J lost 7; bases outside the gene matches: 2. For the CDR3, the DNA is TGTGCCAGCAGTTACTCCGGACAGGGAAATTCACCCCTCCACTTT. As protein: CASSYSGQGNSPLHF.

This chain joins TRBV10-2 and TRBJ2-5, with D tentatively TRBD1 or TRBD2 (6 bases each). Trimming removed 7 bases from V and 7 bases from J, with 19 bases in between. Germline loops: CDR1 WSHSY, CDR2 SAAADI. The CDR3 is 14 amino acids. CDR3 sequence (DNA): TGCGCCAGCACTAATCTAGGGGGGCATGTGACCCAGTACTTC. This translates into CASTNLGGHVTQYF.

This chain uses TRBV21-1 with TRBJ2-7; whether TRBD1, the table's D call, matches the DNA was not checked. TRBV21-1 is assigned pseudogene status. The CDR3 loop spans 14 amino acids. The DNA of the CDR3 is TGTGCCAGCGGGGGCCCTCGAGGGACCTACGAGCAGTACGTC. Residues: CASGGPRGTYEQYV.

The V gene is TRBV30, the J gene TRBJ1-2; D not certain. V gave up 0 bases and J gave up 8 bases, with 7 bases separating them. Germline V gives CDR1 GTSNPN, CDR2 SVGIG (reference sequence). There are 11 residues in the CDR3. DNA of the CDR3: TGTGCCTGGAGTGTACGATTGGGCTACACCTTC. It is translated as CAWSVRLGYTF. The full variable domain, in which reference TRBV30 and TRBJ1-2 provide the parts outside the CDR3, is SQTIHQWPATLVQPVGSPLSLECTVEGTSNPNLYWYRQAAGRGLQLLFYSVGIGQISSEVPQNLSASRPQDRQFILSSKKLLLSDSGFYLCAWSVRLGYTFGSGTRLTVV.

The chain uses TRBV14 and TRBJ1-1; D is unclear. Trimming shortened V by 8 bases and J by 3 bases, and 10 bases separated the two germline ends. CDR3 length: 12 residues. Germline CDR1 and CDR2: SGHDN and FVKESK. CDR3 sequence (DNA): TGTGCCAGCGGGATTAGCGACACTGAAGCTTTCTTT. As protein: CASGISDTEAFF.

This rearrangement joins TRBV2 to TRBJ1-5; D is undetermined. Germline CDR1 reads SNHLY; CDR2 reads FYNNEI. With 3 bases removed from V and 5 bases from J, the gap between germline ends came to 8 bases. The CDR3 is 13 residues long. CDR3 DNA: TGTGCCAGCAGTGAGACAAGGGATCAGCCCCAGCATTTT. It translates to CASSETRDQPQHF.

This clone has just a few counts. The chain links TRBV29-1 to TRBJ2-1, with D perhaps TRBD2 (5 bases). There are 14 residues in the CDR3. The V and J ends lost 6 bases and 1 base respectively, with 13 bases between them. CDR1 and CDR2 (germline): SQVTM, ANQGSEA. CDR3 loop: CSVRAGGSYNEQFF. The CDR3 DNA reads TGCAGCGTGCGGGCAGGTGGGTCCTACAATGAGCAGTTCTTC.

This clone was observed a handful of times. The V gene is TRBV28, the J gene TRBJ2-2, with D uncertain. V lost 5 bases and J lost 6, with 7 bases in between. CDR3 length: 12 residues. Germline CDR1 and CDR2: MDHEN and SYDVKM. Written as DNA, the CDR3 is TGTGCCAGCAGTCCGACGTCCGGGGAGCTGTTTTTT. It translates to CASSPTSGELFF.

The V and J genes are TRBV30 and TRBJ1-1, with 9 nucleotides matching TRBD1. CDR1 and CDR2 (germline): GTSNPN, SVGIG (reference sequence). The CDR3 has 12 amino acids. V shed 5 bases and J 4 bases; nucleotides not matched to a gene: 2. CDR3 in amino acids: CAWRQGGTEAFF. The CDR3, as DNA: TGTGCCTGGCGACAGGGGGGCACTGAAGCTTTCTTT. The full variable domain, in which reference TRBV30 and TRBJ1-1 provide the parts outside the CDR3, is SQTIHQWPATLVQPVGSPLSLECTVEGTSNPNLYWYRQAAGRGLQLLFYSVGIGQISSEVPQNLSASRPQDRQFILSSKKLLLSDSGFYLCAWRQGGTEAFFGQGTRLTVV.

This rearrangement joins TRBV12-5 to TRBJ2-2; D is unclear. CDR1 and CDR2 (germline): LGHNT, FRNRAP. V gave up 5 bases and J gave up 4 bases, with 11 bases separating them. The CDR3 consists of 14 residues. The CDR3 is CASGLLITTGELFF. CDR3 DNA sequence: TGTGCTAGTGGTCTCCTGATTACCACCGGGGAGCTGTTTTTT.

This clone was counted between two and nine times. The chain combines TRBV18 with TRBJ2-1; the D gene is possibly TRBD1 (6 bases). The germline V gene has CDR1 KGHSH and CDR2 LQKENI. The CDR3 covers 14 residues. Trimming took 3 bases from V and 5 from J, leaving 11 bases between them. The CDR3 loop is CASSPRGTDNEQFF. The CDR3 DNA reads TGTGCCAGCTCACCCAGGGGTACTGACAATGAGCAGTTCTTC.

The J gene is TRBJ2-4, the V gene TRBV4-2; D remains ambiguous. CDR3 length: 13 residues. V was pared by 0 bases and J by 3 bases, with 3 bases between. Germline loops: CDR1 LGHNA, CDR2 YNFKEQ. CDR3: CASSQDYKNIQYF. CDR3 nucleotide sequence: TGTGCCAGCAGCCAAGATTACAAAAACATTCAGTACTTC.

This sequence joins TRBV7-2 and TRBJ1-1; no definite D call. There are 15 residues in the CDR3. CDR1 and CDR2 from the germline V gene are SGHTA and FQGNSA. The V and J ends lost 5 bases and 3 bases respectively, with 16 bases between them. The CDR3 DNA is TGTGCCAGCAGCACGCAGCTCATGGTTGACACTGAAGCTTTCTTT. As protein: CASSTQLMVDTEAFF.

The gene calls are TRBV29-1 and TRBJ1-1; perhaps TRBD1 as D (5 bases). Trimming took off 7 bases at V and 3 bases at J, with 15 bases between the two ends. CDR1 SQVTM and CDR2 ANQGSEA come from the germline V gene. CDR3 length: 13 residues. The CDR3 protein is CSAVRGRDTEAFF. In DNA, the CDR3 is TGCAGCGCCGTCCGTGGCAGGGACACTGAAGCTTTCTTT. The whole variable domain, remainder taken from reference TRBV29-1 and TRBJ1-1, is SAVISQKPSRDICQRGTSLTIQCQVDSQVTMMFWYRQQPGQSLTLIATANQGSEATYESGFVIDKFPISRPNLTFSTLTVSNMSPEDSSIYLCSAVRGRDTEAFFGQGTRLTVV.

This chain connects TRBV29-1 to TRBJ2-5; D is undetermined. Germline-derived CDR1 and CDR2 are SQVTM and ANQGSEA. Trimming cost V 4 bases and J 5 bases, with 11 bases left between them. This CDR3 contains 12 residues. CDR3 sequence (DNA): TGCAGCGTTGTGGATGGGCCGGAGACCCAGTACTTC. This encodes CSVVDGPETQYF. Supplemented by reference TRBV29-1 and TRBJ2-5, the full variable domain reads SAVISQKPSRDICQRGTSLTIQCQVDSQVTMMFWYRQQPGQSLTLIATANQGSEATYESGFVIDKFPISRPNLTFSTLTVSNMSPEDSSIYLCSVVDGPETQYFGPGTRLLVL.

This rearrangement joins TRBV9 to TRBJ1-2, with TRBD1 identical over 10 bases. Germline CDR1 SGDLS, CDR2 YYNGEE. The CDR3 runs 13 residues. With 8 bases clipped from V and 5 bases from J, the junction kept 6 bases outside the gene matches. The chain's CDR3 is CASGDRGRYGYTF. The CDR3 coding sequence is TGTGCCAGTGGGGACAGGGGTCGATATGGCTACACCTTC.

This clone was picked up a small number of times. The chain recombines TRBV7-3 with TRBJ2-1, with D perhaps TRBD1 (5 bases). The CDR3 extends over 15 amino acids. V was pared by 1 base and J by 5 bases, with 12 bases between. Germline assignment: CDR1 SGHTA and CDR2 FQGTGA. Here the CDR3 DNA reads TGTGCCAGCAGCTTAAGGGCAGGGTCCCACAATGAGCAGTTCTTC. Its translation is CASSLRAGSHNEQFF.

The chain employs TRBV7-2 and TRBJ2-1; possible D gene TRBD1, 6 bases. Germline loops: CDR1 SGHTA, CDR2 FQGNSA. This CDR3 spans 12 amino acids. The ends were cut back, 5 bases at V and 5 bases at J, with 7 bases in the middle. The CDR3 is CASSRDNNEQFF. The CDR3 nucleotides read TGTGCCAGCAGCAGGGACAACAATGAGCAGTTCTTC.

This clone was counted between two and nine times. The chain employs TRBV7-9 and TRBJ2-5; 7 nucleotides line up with TRBD1. The CDR3 is made up of 16 amino acids. From germline, CDR1 is SEHNR and CDR2 FQNEAQ (reference sequence). V trimming: 5 bases; J trimming: 2 bases; junction bases outside the gene matches: 11. The CDR3 loop reads CASSAQGPPGQETQYF. The CDR3 region has the DNA TGTGCCAGCAGCGCACAGGGGCCCCCAGGGCAAGAGACCCAGTACTTC.

V usage is TRBV25-1 and J usage is TRBJ2-5; D gene uncertain. V was trimmed by 1 base and J by 6 bases, leaving 6 bases between them. CDR1 MGHDK and CDR2 SYGVNS come from the germline V gene. This CDR3 has 12 amino acids. Here the CDR3 reads CASSESLKTQYF. The CDR3 nucleotides read TGTGCCAGCAGTGAATCCCTCAAGACCCAGTACTTC.

The chain is built from TRBV18 and TRBJ2-7; D remains unclear. The length of the CDR3 is 14 residues. Trimming cost V 3 bases and J 1 base, with 10 bases left between them. Germline-derived CDR1 and CDR2 are KGHSH and LQKENI. Here the CDR3 DNA reads TGTGCCAGCTCACCCCTCGCAGAGTCCTACGAGCAGTACTTC. Its translation is CASSPLAESYEQYF. The full variable domain, with the rest looked up from reference TRBV18 and TRBJ2-7, is NAGVMQNPRHLVRRRGQEARLRCSPMKGHSHVYWYRQLPEEGLKFMVYLQKENIIDESGMPKERFSAEFPKEGPSILRIQQVVRGDSAAYFCASSPLAESYEQYFGPGTRLTVT.

In this sample, this clone turned up a few times. The chain combines TRBV18 with TRBJ2-1; D is perhaps TRBD1 or TRBD2 (6 bases each). The CDR3 length is 15 residues. V was pared by 1 base and J by 1 base, with 8 bases between. The germline V gene has CDR1 KGHSH and CDR2 LQKENI. For the CDR3, the DNA is TGTGCCAGCTCACCACGGGGGGCGTCCTACAATGAGCAGTTCTTC. Translated, it gives CASSPRGASYNEQFF.

Points on this clone: Different DNA sequences within this sample yield the same CDR3. V gene TRBV6-5 combines with J gene TRBJ2-1; the D is unclear. The length of the CDR3 is 11 residues. Germline V CDR1 and CDR2: MNHEY, SVGAGI. V was shortened by 4 bases and J by 7 bases, with 5 bases between the two germline ends. CDR3 nucleotide sequence: TGTGCCAGCAGTTTGGGAAATGAGCAGTTCTTC. Its translation is CASSLGNEQFF.

This chain links TRBV7-2 with TRBJ1-4; 7 bases are shared with TRBD1. Germline loops: CDR1 SGHTA, CDR2 FQGNSA. Trimming at V came to 1 base and at J to 8 bases, leaving 7 bases not matched to a gene. The CDR3 is 15 amino acids. The CDR3 loop reads CASSLVYRGSEKLFF. For the CDR3, the DNA is TGTGCCAGCAGCTTAGTTTACAGGGGTTCAGAAAAACTGTTTTTT.

The V and J genes are TRBV11-3 and TRBJ2-1, with D uncertain. Trimming left V 1 base short and J 7 bases short, with 5 bases between. CDR1 SGHNT and CDR2 YENEEA come from the germline V gene. This CDR3 contains 12 residues. The CDR3 sequence is CASSLVENEQFF. CDR3 DNA: TGTGCCAGCAGCTTAGTAGAGAATGAGCAGTTCTTC.

Turning to this clone: A much larger clone lies a single base off, so this may be a read error. This sample includes further DNA sequences coding for the same CDR3. V usage is TRBV5-1 and J usage is TRBJ2-3; D not resolved. V gave up 2 bases and J gave up 0 bases, with 1 base separating them. The CDR3 spans 12 residues. Germline CDR1 reads SGHRS; CDR2 reads YFSETQ. The CDR3, as DNA: TGCGCCAGCAGCTTAAGCACAGATACGCAGTATTTT. Protein product: CASSLSTDTQYF.